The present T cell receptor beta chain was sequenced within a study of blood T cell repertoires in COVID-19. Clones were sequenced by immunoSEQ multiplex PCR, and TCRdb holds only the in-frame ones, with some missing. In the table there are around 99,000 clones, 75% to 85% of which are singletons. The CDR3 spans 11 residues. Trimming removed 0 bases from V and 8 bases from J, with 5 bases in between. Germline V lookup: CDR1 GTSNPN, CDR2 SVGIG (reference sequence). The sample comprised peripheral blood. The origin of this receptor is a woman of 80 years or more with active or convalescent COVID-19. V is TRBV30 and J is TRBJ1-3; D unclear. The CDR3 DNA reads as TGTGCCTGGAGTGTAATATACACCATATATTTT. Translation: CAWSVIYTIYF.